This T cell receptor (beta chain) stems from a study of blood T cell repertoires in COVID-19. The protocol was immunoSEQ multiplex PCR, while the TCRdb copy is restricted to in-frame clones and leaves out a portion. Here the sample spans more than 200,000 clones, roughly 85% being singletons. CDR3 length: 12 amino acids. Germline CDR1 MNHEY, CDR2 SVGAGI. Trimming removed 6 bases at V and 8 bases at J, with 13 bases between. Sequenced: PBMCs or T cells enriched from blood (not recorded which). This chain links TRBV6-5 with TRBJ1-2; perhaps TRBD1 as D (5 bases). This TCR derives from a man aged 30 to 39 who had recovered from COVID-19. The CDR3 nucleotides are TGTGCCAGCAGCCCCTTCCGGGGGGGCTACACCTTC. Its protein is CASSPFRGGYTF.